This TCR beta chain was documented in a study of blood T cell repertoires in COVID-19. Study overall: PBMCs, B-cell-depleted T cells, or T cells provided the cDNA or gDNA that made up the material.

V lost 5 bases and J lost 3; bases outside the gene matches: 6. Per the germline V gene, CDR1 is SNHLY and CDR2 is FYNNEI. The CDR3 has 14 residues. Participant ages covered about 18 to 100 years across about 25 US areas. Participants' reported clinical history set cohort assignment. Original methodology: Amplified reference gene primers provided the basis for estimating nucleated cell counts. This table comes from immunoSEQ multiplex PCR, and its TCRdb copy is limited to in-frame clones, with some not included. That table furnishes V, J and clone size, whereas the DNA furnished D and trimming. The data show approximately 17,000 clones, approximately 89% seen once.

This receptor was taken from a woman aged 30 to 39 who had recovered from COVID-19. The J gene is TRBJ1-1, the V gene TRBV2; 7 bases map to TRBD1. Sequenced: PBMCs or T cells enriched from blood (not recorded which). In DNA form, the CDR3 reads TGTGCCAGCAGTTTACAGGGGCCCGACACTGAAGCTTTCTTT. This sequence encodes CASSLQGPDTEAFF.